These 32 T cell receptor beta chains were sequenced from one sample in a study of blood T cells in healthy people across ages. A second roughly 6 to 12 cycle PCR used barcoded and J-beta primers. From the 5' RACE reads, TCRdb called clonotypes with MiXCR, one entry per CDR3 protein. The table records over 550,000 distinct CDR3 sequences, approximately 30% of them present only once. Sequencing was performed on blood. These receptor sequences come from a woman aged 80 or over in good health.

This clonotype was seen only a few times. A single base separates this from a much larger clone, so it may be a read error. The chain joins TRBV7-2 to TRBJ2-5; 7 bases align to TRBD2. The CDR3 length is 14 residues. Trimming removed 5 bases from V and 11 bases from J; junction bases left unmatched: 14. The V gene's germline CDR1 is SGHTA and CDR2 FQGNSA. DNA of the CDR3: TGTGCCAGCAGCCCCCAAGGACTAGATGCTGAGCAGTACTTC. Residues: CASSPQGLDAEQYF.

This clonotype was counted at least ten times. This rearrangement joins TRBV20-1 to TRBJ2-5; TRBD2 agrees at 11 bases. Per the germline V gene, CDR1 is DFQATT and CDR2 is SNEGSKA (reference sequence). This CDR3 region has 15 residues. V shed 6 bases, J shed 3 bases, and the junction held 9 bases outside the gene matches. This CDR3 is CSAPIAGGKKETQYF. In nucleotides, the CDR3 is TGCAGTGCCCCTATAGCGGGGGGGAAAAAAGAGACCCAGTACTTC.

This clonotype has at least ten counts. J is TRBJ2-3 and V is TRBV5-1, with TRBD2 matching over 12 bases. The germline CDR1 and CDR2 sequences are SGHRS and YFSETQ. Trimming took 9 bases from V and 4 from J; bases not matched to a gene: 3. This CDR3 is built from 13 residues. The CDR3 region is CATRLAGADTQYF. The CDR3, as DNA: TGCGCCACCCGACTAGCGGGGGCAGATACGCAGTATTTT.

This rearrangement joins TRBV5-5 to TRBJ1-4; TRBD1 matches at 7 bases. Germline values: CDR1 SGHKS, CDR2 YYEKEE (reference sequence). The J segment lost 0 bases and the V segment lost 4 bases, leaving 12 bases of the junction unmatched. The CDR3 sequence is 18 residues long. The CDR3 nucleotides read TGTGCCAGCAGCACGGAGGGGACAGCCCTCGCAACTAATGAAAAACTGTTTTTT. Its translation is CASSTEGTALATNEKLFF.

In the case of this clonotype: A much more abundant neighbour one base away suggests this may be a read error. The rearrangement uses TRBV21-1 and TRBJ2-1; the table's D call, TRBD1, has no DNA check behind it. TRBV21-1 is annotated as a pseudogene. CDR3 length: 15 amino acids. The CDR3 is CASSARDREGNEQFF. CDR3 nucleotide sequence: TGTGCCAGCAGCGCGAGGGACAGGGAAGGAAATGAGCAGTTCTTC.

There are many counts of this clonotype. A much larger clonotype is one base distant, so this may be a read error. The chain couples TRBV20-1 to TRBJ1-2; the D gene is possibly TRBD1 (5 bases). CDR3 size: 14 residues. CDR1 is DFQATT, CDR2 SNEGSKA, per germline (reference sequence). Trimming stripped 6 bases from V and 8 bases from J, with 22 bases between. The CDR3: CSARQGHTGGGYTF. The CDR3, as DNA: TGCAGTGCCCGGCAGGGCCATACCGGTGGGGGCTACACCTTC.

This clonotype was counted ten times or more. The chain uses TRBV30 and TRBJ2-7; D tentatively reads TRBD1 or TRBD2 (5 bases each). Trimming cost V 0 bases and J 7 bases, with 13 bases left between them. Per germline, CDR1 GTSNPN and CDR2 SVGIG (reference sequence). The CDR3 has 13 residues. The CDR3 region is CAWSVREEGEQYF. CDR3 sequence (DNA): TGTGCCTGGAGTGTACGCGAAGAGGGGGAGCAGTACTTC.

J is TRBJ1-4 and V is TRBV5-1; D not certain. The CDR3 is made up of 16 amino acids. Trimming left V 2 bases short and J 5 bases short, with 16 bases between. From germline, CDR1 is SGHRS and CDR2 YFSETQ. CDR3 DNA sequence: TGCGCCAGCAGCTTCCAAGGAGAAAAAGCGAATGAAAAACTGTTTTTT. Amino acid sequence: CASSFQGEKANEKLFF.

A few counts support this clonotype. A much larger clone sits a single nucleotide away, making a read error possible. J is TRBJ2-7 and V is TRBV11-2; D is possibly TRBD1 or TRBD2 (5 bases each). V lost 8 bases and J lost 7, with 24 bases in between. This CDR3 comprises 15 residues. CDR1 and CDR2 from the germline V gene are SGHAT and FQNNGV. The CDR3 spells CASHDGATSYNEQYF. DNA for the CDR3: TGTGCCAGCCACGACGGGGCGACGTCCTACAATGAGCAGTACTTC.

The chain has TRBV5-1 and TRBJ2-1; 8 bases are shared with TRBD2. V lost 4 bases, J lost 2 bases, and 5 bases stayed unmatched. This CDR3 is 15 amino acids long. Germline V lookup: CDR1 SGHRS, CDR2 YFSETQ. CDR3 amino acids: CASSTLAGPYNEQFF. The CDR3 DNA follows: TGCGCCAGCAGCACCTTAGCGGGGCCCTACAATGAGCAGTTCTTC.

This clonotype was seen a few times. A single base separates this from a much larger clone, so it may be a read error. The V and J genes are TRBV11-2 and TRBJ2-3, with D perhaps TRBD1 or TRBD2 (5 bases each). CDR3 length equals 16 residues. The germline gives CDR1 SGHAT, CDR2 FQNNGV. Here the CDR3 reads CANSLMQERGRNTQYF. DNA for the CDR3: TGTGCCAACAGCTTAATGCAGGAACGGGGCAGAAATACGCAGTATTTT.

This clonotype was counted many times. This chain joins TRBV6-6 and TRBJ1-6, with 8 nucleotides matching TRBD1. The CDR3 is 14 residues long. The V gene end was trimmed by 11 bases and the J gene end by 5 bases; junction bases not matched to a gene: 8. The germline gives CDR1 MNHNY, CDR2 SVGAGI (reference sequence). CDR3 DNA sequence: TGTGCCGGTTCATCGGACAGGGATAATTCACCCCTCCACTTT. This gives the protein CAGSSDRDNSPLHF.

This clonotype was detected a few times. The V gene is TRBV20-1, the J gene TRBJ2-3; the D is unclear. The CDR3 extends over 15 amino acids. Between the trimmed V and J ends, which lost 6 bases and 0 bases, there was a span of 16 bases. CDR1 is DFQATT, CDR2 SNEGSKA, per germline (reference sequence). The CDR3 region is CSARLTFPSTDTQYF. The CDR3 bases are TGCAGTGCCAGGTTGACTTTTCCTAGCACAGATACGCAGTATTTT.

In this sample, this clonotype turned up many times. V and J are TRBV20-1 and TRBJ2-1, with TRBD2 identical over 8 bases. The CDR3 spans 14 residues. From germline, CDR1 is DFQATT and CDR2 SNEGSKA (reference sequence). Germline trimming cut 6 bases from V and 4 bases from J; bases unmatched to any gene: 8. The CDR3 region is CSALTSGGYNEQFF. The CDR3 nucleotides read TGCAGTGCCTTGACCAGCGGGGGATACAATGAGCAGTTCTTC.

Regarding this clonotype: This clone may be a read error of a much larger clone one base away. The V call is TRBV12-3 or TRBV12-4, the J call TRBJ1-2; possible D gene TRBD1, 5 bases. V lost 8 bases and J lost 7, with 20 bases in between. This CDR3 region has 14 residues. CDR3 region: CASASGGVRGGYTF. The CDR3 DNA reads TGTGCCAGCGCCTCGGGAGGCGTTAGGGGTGGCTACACCTTC.

At least ten counts were recorded for this clonotype. The chain links TRBV5-1 to TRBJ2-7; 14 bases line up with TRBD2. This CDR3 is built from 16 residues. The trim removed 4 bases at V and 0 bases at J, leaving 3 bases unmatched. The V gene's germline CDR1 is SGHRS and CDR2 YFSETQ. The CDR3 reads CASSTGLAGASYEQYF. The CDR3 DNA is TGCGCCAGCAGCACGGGACTAGCGGGGGCCTCCTACGAGCAGTACTTC.

The genes are TRBV20-1 and TRBJ2-7; 10 positions agree with TRBD2. The CDR3 is 15 residues long. Germline V lookup: CDR1 DFQATT, CDR2 SNEGSKA (reference sequence). Trimming at V came to 5 bases and at J to 3 bases, leaving 10 bases not matched to a gene. In nucleotides, the CDR3 is TGCAGTGCTGTCCGAGCGGGAGGGAGTGGCTACGAGCAGTACTTC. Encoded protein: CSAVRAGGSGYEQYF.

The chain uses TRBV19 and TRBJ1-2; D may be TRBD1 (6 bases). CDR3 length: 15 amino acids. Trimming took 4 bases from V and 5 from J, leaving 17 bases between them. In germline, CDR1 is LNHDA, CDR2 SQIVND (reference sequence). CDR3 sequence (DNA): TGTGCCAGTAGTACCAACGGGGGCCTAGGGTATGGCTACACCTTC. The encoded protein is CASSTNGGLGYGYTF.

This chain uses TRBV28 with TRBJ2-7; tentative D call: TRBD1 (6 bases). Trimming removed 2 bases from V and 13 bases from J, with 18 bases in between. CDR1 MDHEN and CDR2 SYDVKM come from the germline V gene. The CDR3 covers 13 residues. Here the CDR3 DNA reads TGTGCCAGCAGTTTAAGGGCAGGGGTCACGAGTTACTTC. This codes for CASSLRAGVTSYF. Based on the CDR3 plus reference TRBV28 and TRBJ2-7, the full variable domain is DVKVTQSSRYLVKRTGEKVFLECVQDMDHENMFWYRQDPGLGLRLIYFSYDVKMKEKGDIPEGYSVSREKKERFSLILESASTNQTSMYLCASSLRAGVTSYFGPGTRLTVT.

This sequence joins TRBV9 and TRBJ1-2; the D is unclear. CDR3 length: 20 amino acids. Trimming stripped 1 base from V and 4 bases from J, with 29 bases between. The germline V gene encodes CDR1 SGDLS and CDR2 YYNGEE. The CDR3 DNA reads TGTGCCAGCAGCGTAAGCGGATTTAGGACGACTCGGGTAGCGAGCTATGGCTACACCTTC. Translated, it gives CASSVSGFRTTRVASYGYTF. Variable domain in full (rest from reference TRBV9 and TRBJ1-2): DSGVTQTPKHLITATGQRVTLRCSPRSGDLSVYWYQQSLDQGLQFLIQYYNGEERAKGNILERFSAQQFPDLHSELNLSSLELGDSALYFCASSVSGFRTTRVASYGYTFGSGTRLTVV.

The chain joins TRBV27 to TRBJ2-1, with unresolved D. There are 14 residues in the CDR3. The germline gives CDR1 MNHEY, CDR2 SMNVEV (reference sequence). V was clipped by 7 bases and J by 4 bases, with 14 bases between them. CDR3 sequence (DNA): TGTGCCAGCACCTCCTCTACCGGGTACAATGAGCAGTTCTTC. Translating it yields CASTSSTGYNEQFF.

This clonotype was found many times. The chain couples TRBV3-1 to TRBJ1-2; no definite D call. Germline V CDR1 and CDR2: LGHDT, YNNKEL (reference sequence). The CDR3 is 15 amino acids. V lost 1 base and J lost 6, with 15 bases in between. CDR3 loop: CASSQGIFGKNGYTF. The DNA for the CDR3 is TGTGCCAGCAGCCAAGGGATTTTTGGGAAGAATGGCTACACCTTC.

The chain combines TRBV19 with TRBJ2-5, with D unresolved. Trimming cost V 5 bases and J 2 bases, with 9 bases left between them. Germline V CDR1 and CDR2: LNHDA, SQIVND (reference sequence). The CDR3 has 13 amino acids. CDR3 sequence (DNA): TGTGCCAGTAGTGGAGTGTTACAAGAGACCCAGTACTTC. It is translated as CASSGVLQETQYF.

This clonotype appeared many times. The chain carries TRBV28 and TRBJ1-1; TRBD1 aligns across 8 bases. Germline CDR1 is MDHEN and CDR2 is SYDVKM. J lost 6 bases, V lost 2 bases, and 2 bases had no gene match. The CDR3 covers 13 residues. In DNA, the CDR3 is TGTGCCAGCAGTTTACCAGGGGGCGCTGAAGCTTTCTTT. Translating gives CASSLPGGAEAFF.

At least ten counts were recorded for this clonotype. The chain couples TRBV20-1 to TRBJ1-2; no firm D call. The V gene lost 6 bases and the J gene lost 2 bases, with 13 bases spanning the gap. CDR1 and CDR2 (germline): DFQATT, SNEGSKA (reference sequence). The CDR3 spans 13 residues. CDR3 DNA sequence: TGCAGTGCCCCCCCCCCTGAGAACTATGGCTACACCTTC. Translated: CSAPPPENYGYTF.

This clonotype was counted many times. J is TRBJ2-3 and V is TRBV7-9, with 10 bases aligning to TRBD2. The V gene's germline CDR1 is SEHNR and CDR2 FQNEAQ (reference sequence). The V gene end was trimmed by 4 bases and the J gene end by 0 bases; junction bases not matched to a gene: 10. There are 18 residues in the CDR3. CDR3 sequence: CASSSASGGPSSTDTQYF. The CDR3 DNA sequence: TGTGCCAGCAGCTCGGCTAGCGGGGGTCCCTCTAGCACAGATACGCAGTATTTT.

This chain connects TRBV7-2 to TRBJ2-3, with a tentative D call TRBD2 (6 bases). This CDR3 is built from 13 residues. Trimming stripped 7 bases from V and 2 bases from J, with 10 bases between. Germline CDR1 is SGHTA and CDR2 is FQGNSA. The CDR3: CASTEDYTDTQYF. The CDR3, as DNA: TGTGCCAGCACCGAGGACTACACAGATACGCAGTATTTT.

This clonotype was picked up many times. J is TRBJ1-5 and V is TRBV20-1; no reliable D call. V gave up 3 bases and J gave up 1 base, with 7 bases separating them. The CDR3 totals 13 residues. Germline V lookup: CDR1 DFQATT, CDR2 SNEGSKA (reference sequence). CDR3 nucleotide sequence: TGCAGTGCTAGTTACAGCAGCAATCAGCCCCAGCATTTT. It yields the protein CSASYSSNQPQHF.

This clonotype was detected a few times. This rearrangement joins TRBV9 to TRBJ1-1; 10 bases are shared with TRBD1. Germline trimming cut 3 bases from V and 7 bases from J; bases unmatched to any gene: 9. Germline CDR1 and CDR2: SGDLS and YYNGEE. This CDR3 has 15 residues. Here the CDR3 DNA reads TGTGCCAGCAGCGCAGCGCGGGGACAGGGGTATGAAGCTTTCTTT. Its translation is CASSAARGQGYEAFF.

The DNA for the CDR3 is TGTGCCAGCAGCCAAGCCCCCTACCCCAATGAGCAGTACTTC. Encoded protein: CASSQAPYPNEQYF. The rearrangement uses TRBV7-3 and TRBJ2-5; D not resolved. Germline assignment: CDR1 SGHTA and CDR2 FQGTGA. V was shortened by 5 bases and J by 11 bases, with 21 bases between the two germline ends. CDR3 length: 14 residues.

Points on this clonotype: It may be a read error: a sequence one base away is much more abundant. This rearrangement joins TRBV11-3 to TRBJ2-1, with 8 nucleotides matching TRBD1. V trimming: 1 base; J trimming: 6 bases; junction bases outside the gene matches: 8. Germline V gene data show CDR1 as SGHNT and CDR2 as YENEEA. The CDR3 covers 16 residues. The CDR3 DNA is TGTGCCAGCAGCTTAGCCGGGGGACAGGTAGGCAATGAGCAGTTCTTC. Translated, it gives CASSLAGGQVGNEQFF.

This clonotype has ten or more counts. One end of the junction varies from germline; a read error may be responsible. V usage is TRBV7-8 and J usage is TRBJ2-5; D unresolved. CDR3 length: 13 residues. Germline CDR1 reads SGHVS; CDR2 reads FQNEAQ. The CDR3 region is CASTLSGVETQYF. CDR3 DNA: TGTGCCAGCACCTTAAGTGGGGTGGAGACCCAGTACTTC.